The 15 T cell receptor beta chains below were found in one sample sequenced in a study. TCRdb called the RT-PCR reads again in MiXCR, with one record for every CDR3 protein. The sample records more than 550,000 distinct CDR3 sequences, approximately 14% being singletons. Sequenced material: memory CD4+ T cells from blood. The receptors were gathered from a female donor in good health, serving as a healthy control.

A few counts support this clonotype. The DNA for the CDR3 is TGCAGTGCTAGAGGGGCGGGGTACACTGAAGCTTTCTTT. Amino acid sequence: CSARGAGYTEAFF. The rearrangement uses TRBV20-1 and TRBJ1-1, with D hard to call. The germline V gene has CDR1 DFQATT and CDR2 SNEGSKA (reference sequence). This CDR3 has 13 residues. V shed 1 base and J shed 3 bases, with 9 bases lying between them.

The chain joins TRBV19 to TRBJ2-2; D is possibly TRBD2 (6 bases). Trimming stripped 6 bases from V and 1 base from J, with 18 bases between. CDR1 and CDR2 from the germline V gene are LNHDA and SQIVND (reference sequence). CDR3 length: 17 residues. CDR3 sequence: CASSTRRGGGNTGELFF. CDR3 DNA: TGTGCCAGTAGCACTCGGAGGGGCGGCGGGAACACCGGGGAGCTGTTTTTT.

The chain links TRBV20-1 to TRBJ2-5, with 12 bases aligning to TRBD2. Germline V gives CDR1 DFQATT, CDR2 SNEGSKA (reference sequence). The CDR3 contains 15 residues. Trimming took 1 base from V and 0 from J; bases not matched to a gene: 0. The CDR3 reads CSARGTSGNQETQYF. CDR3 DNA sequence: TGCAGTGCTAGAGGGACTAGCGGGAACCAAGAGACCCAGTACTTC.

In its sample, this clonotype was seen a few times. This chain links TRBV5-1 with TRBJ1-4; D is perhaps TRBD1 (5 bases). The CDR3 contains 14 residues. Germline assignment: CDR1 SGHRS and CDR2 YFSETQ. V gave up 4 bases and J gave up 4 bases, with 11 bases separating them. The CDR3 sequence is CASSVGTVNEKLFF. CDR3 in DNA: TGCGCCAGCAGCGTCGGGACGGTTAATGAAAAACTGTTTTTT.

In this sample, this clonotype turned up a few times. V usage is TRBV4-2 and J usage is TRBJ1-3, with D maybe TRBD1 (5 bases). Germline CDR1 LGHNA, CDR2 YNFKEQ. With 3 bases removed from V and 0 bases from J, the gap between germline ends came to 15 bases. The CDR3 length is 17 residues. DNA for the CDR3: TGTGCCAGCAGCCATTCAGGGAGTCTACTCTCTGGAAACACCATATATTTT. It is translated as CASSHSGSLLSGNTIYF.

The V call is TRBV20-1, the J call TRBJ2-1; 7 bases are shared with TRBD2. Germline V lookup: CDR1 DFQATT, CDR2 SNEGSKA (reference sequence). This CDR3 comprises 15 residues. V trimming: 1 base; J trimming: 1 base; junction bases outside the gene matches: 4. The CDR3 reads CSARVGGRSYNEQFF. As DNA, the CDR3 is TGCAGTGCTAGAGTGGGGGGGAGGTCCTACAATGAGCAGTTCTTC.

This clonotype was recorded many times. CDR3 amino acids: CASSQSGQFSYLNTEAFF. CDR3 bases: TGCGCCAGCAGCCAATCAGGACAGTTTTCCTACTTGAACACTGAAGCTTTCTTT. The J gene is TRBJ1-1, the V gene TRBV4-1; tentatively, D is TRBD1 (6 bases). Germline loops: CDR1 MGHRA, CDR2 YSYEKL. The CDR3 spans 18 residues. Trimming pared 2 bases from V and 0 bases from J, leaving 19 bases between.

The rearrangement uses TRBV5-6 and TRBJ2-3; D is undetermined. This CDR3 comprises 12 residues. Trimming removed 3 bases from V and 8 bases from J, with 10 bases in between. Germline assignment: CDR1 SGHDT and CDR2 YYEEEE. CDR3: CASSWAGFTQYF. The CDR3 DNA reads as TGTGCCAGCAGCTGGGCTGGTTTTACGCAGTATTTT.

This clonotype has ten or more counts. The rearrangement uses TRBV10-3 and TRBJ2-7; TRBD2 aligns across 7 bases. This CDR3 is 14 amino acids long. Trimming took 11 bases from V and 0 from J; bases not matched to a gene: 10. Looked up from germline, CDR1 is ENHRY and CDR2 is SYGVKD. The CDR3 sequence is CAVWGGPGSYEQYF. The CDR3 DNA sequence: TGTGCCGTTTGGGGGGGTCCGGGCTCCTACGAGCAGTACTTC.

This sequence joins TRBV27 and TRBJ2-3, with 8 bases that match TRBD2. Trimming removed 7 bases from V and 0 bases from J; junction bases left unmatched: 9. The CDR3 length is 16 residues. Germline V gene data show CDR1 as MNHEY and CDR2 as SMNVEV (reference sequence). CDR3 bases: TGTGCCAGCAAATGGGAGGGCGGGGGGAGCACAGATACGCAGTATTTT. Translated, it gives CASKWEGGGSTDTQYF.

The gene calls are TRBV6-5 and TRBJ1-4; a possible D gene is TRBD1 (5 bases). This CDR3 is built from 16 residues. Trimming stripped 5 bases from V and 0 bases from J, with 13 bases between. Germline V gene lookup returns CDR1 MNHEY and CDR2 SVGAGI. CDR3: CASSPSRVATNEKLFF. In DNA, the CDR3 is TGTGCCAGCAGTCCCTCCAGGGTTGCAACTAATGAAAAACTGTTTTTT.

This clonotype showed up many times. This chain connects TRBV27 to TRBJ1-3; tentative D call: TRBD1 (6 bases). The CDR3 loop spans 15 amino acids. V shed 8 bases and J shed 6 bases, with 20 bases lying between them. The germline V gene encodes CDR1 MNHEY and CDR2 SMNVEV (reference sequence). CDR3 nucleotides: TGTGCCAGCGGGACTTCACAGGGTTTTGCAAACACCATATATTTT. Residues: CASGTSQGFANTIYF.

This chain uses TRBV3-1 with TRBJ2-2, with D perhaps assigned TRBD1 or TRBD2 (5 bases each). V was trimmed by 1 base and J by 0 bases, leaving 15 bases between them. The CDR3 consists of 18 residues. Germline loops: CDR1 LGHDT, CDR2 YNNKEL (reference sequence). CDR3 region: CASSQGDPRTANTGELFF. Here the CDR3 DNA reads TGTGCCAGCAGCCAAGGGGACCCGAGAACCGCGAACACCGGGGAGCTGTTTTTT.

The V gene is TRBV2, the J gene TRBJ1-5, with D perhaps TRBD1 (5 bases). This CDR3 contains 14 residues. The germline CDR1 and CDR2 sequences are SNHLY and FYNNEI. Trimming stripped 2 bases from V and 5 bases from J, with 10 bases between. The CDR3 region is CASSEFEGYQPQHF. The CDR3 coding sequence is TGTGCCAGCAGTGAATTCGAGGGGTATCAGCCCCAGCATTTT.

The V gene is TRBV18, the J gene TRBJ2-1, with 9 nucleotides matching TRBD1. Germline V gene data show CDR1 as KGHSH and CDR2 as LQKENI. This CDR3 comprises 15 residues. V lost 3 bases to trimming and J lost 4 bases; unmatched junction nucleotides: 4. The CDR3 nucleotides read TGTGCCAGCTCACCCTTCGGGACAGGGTACAATGAGCAGTTCTTC. Protein: CASSPFGTGYNEQFF.